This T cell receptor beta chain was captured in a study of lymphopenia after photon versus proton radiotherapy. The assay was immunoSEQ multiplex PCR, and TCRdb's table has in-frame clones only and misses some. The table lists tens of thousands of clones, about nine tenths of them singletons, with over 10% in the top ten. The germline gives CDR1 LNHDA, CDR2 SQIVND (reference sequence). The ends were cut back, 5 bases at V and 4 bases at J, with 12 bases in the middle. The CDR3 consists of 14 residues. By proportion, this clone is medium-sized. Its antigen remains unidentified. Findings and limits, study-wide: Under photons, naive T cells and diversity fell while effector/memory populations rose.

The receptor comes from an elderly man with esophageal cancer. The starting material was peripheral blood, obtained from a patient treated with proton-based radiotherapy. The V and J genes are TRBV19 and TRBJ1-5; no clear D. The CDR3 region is CASSPGRVNQPQHF. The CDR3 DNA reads TGTGCCAGTAGTCCGGGGAGGGTAAATCAGCCCCAGCATTTT.